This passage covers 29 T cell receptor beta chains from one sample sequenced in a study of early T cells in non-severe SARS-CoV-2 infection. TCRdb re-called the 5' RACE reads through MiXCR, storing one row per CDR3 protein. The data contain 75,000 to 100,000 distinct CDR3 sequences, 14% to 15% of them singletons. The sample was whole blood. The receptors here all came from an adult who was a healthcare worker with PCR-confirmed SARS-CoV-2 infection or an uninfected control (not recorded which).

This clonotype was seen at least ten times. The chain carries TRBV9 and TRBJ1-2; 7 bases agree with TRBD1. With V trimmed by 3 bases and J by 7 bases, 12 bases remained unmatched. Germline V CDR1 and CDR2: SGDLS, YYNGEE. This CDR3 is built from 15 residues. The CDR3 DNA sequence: TGTGCCAGCAGCGCTGGGACAGAGGGAATAGGTGGCTACACCTTC. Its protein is CASSAGTEGIGGYTF.

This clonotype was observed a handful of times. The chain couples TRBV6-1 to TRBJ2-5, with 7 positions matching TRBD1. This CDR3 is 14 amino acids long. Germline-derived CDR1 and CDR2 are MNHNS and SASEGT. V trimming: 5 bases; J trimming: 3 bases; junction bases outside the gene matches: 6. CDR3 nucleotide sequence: TGTGCCAGCAGTACAATCGGGACAGAAGAGACCCAGTACTTC. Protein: CASSTIGTEETQYF.

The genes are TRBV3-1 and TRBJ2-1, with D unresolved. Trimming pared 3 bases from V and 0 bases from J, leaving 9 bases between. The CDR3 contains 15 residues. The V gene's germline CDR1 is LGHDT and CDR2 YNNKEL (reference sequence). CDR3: CASSQGSSSYNEQFF. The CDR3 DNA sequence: TGTGCCAGCAGCCAGGGGTCCAGCTCCTACAATGAGCAGTTCTTC.

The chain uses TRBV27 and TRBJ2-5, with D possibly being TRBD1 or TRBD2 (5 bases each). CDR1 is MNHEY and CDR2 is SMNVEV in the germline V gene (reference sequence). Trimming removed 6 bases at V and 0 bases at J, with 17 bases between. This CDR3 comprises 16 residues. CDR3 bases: TGTGCCAGCAGACCCGATATCGGGGCCCACCAAGAGACCCAGTACTTC. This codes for CASRPDIGAHQETQYF.

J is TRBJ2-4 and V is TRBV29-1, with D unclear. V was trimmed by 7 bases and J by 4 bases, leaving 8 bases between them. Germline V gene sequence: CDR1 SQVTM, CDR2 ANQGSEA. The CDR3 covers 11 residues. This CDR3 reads CSADLKNIQYF. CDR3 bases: TGCAGCGCCGACCTGAAAAACATTCAGTACTTC.

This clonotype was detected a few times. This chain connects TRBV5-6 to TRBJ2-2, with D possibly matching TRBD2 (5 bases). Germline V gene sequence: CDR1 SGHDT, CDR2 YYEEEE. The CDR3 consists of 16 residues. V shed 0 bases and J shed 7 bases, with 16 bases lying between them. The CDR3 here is CASSLATRGFSGELFF. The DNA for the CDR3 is TGTGCCAGCAGCTTGGCGACTCGAGGGTTCAGCGGGGAGCTGTTTTTT.

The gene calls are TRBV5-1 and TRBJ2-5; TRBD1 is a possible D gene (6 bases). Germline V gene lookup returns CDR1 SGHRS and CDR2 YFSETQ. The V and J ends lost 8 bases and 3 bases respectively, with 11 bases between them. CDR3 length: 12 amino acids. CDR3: CASKQGEETQYF. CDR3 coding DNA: TGCGCCAGTAAACAGGGCGAAGAGACCCAGTACTTC.

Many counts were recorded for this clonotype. CDR3 in DNA: TGCGCCAGCAGCCAGGGGGTAACTAATGAAAAACTGTTTTTT. Translated, it gives CASSQGVTNEKLFF. This chain uses TRBV5-1 with TRBJ1-4; 7 bases line up with TRBD1. Trimming at V came to 4 bases and at J to 1 base, leaving 1 base not matched to a gene. This CDR3 comprises 14 residues. CDR1 SGHRS and CDR2 YFSETQ come from the germline V gene.

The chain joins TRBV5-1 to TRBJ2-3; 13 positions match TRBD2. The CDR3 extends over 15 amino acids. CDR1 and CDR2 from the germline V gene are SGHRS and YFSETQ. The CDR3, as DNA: TGCTCCTCAGCTCCGACTAGCGGGGGGTTCGATACGCAGTATTTT. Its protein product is CSSAPTSGGFDTQYF.

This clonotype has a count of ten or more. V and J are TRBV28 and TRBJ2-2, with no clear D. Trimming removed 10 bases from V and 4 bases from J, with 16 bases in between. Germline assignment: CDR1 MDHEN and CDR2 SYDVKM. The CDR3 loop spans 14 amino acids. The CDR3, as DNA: TGTGCCACCTTAGGGCAGACTCCCACCGGGGAGCTGTTTTTT. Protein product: CATLGQTPTGELFF.

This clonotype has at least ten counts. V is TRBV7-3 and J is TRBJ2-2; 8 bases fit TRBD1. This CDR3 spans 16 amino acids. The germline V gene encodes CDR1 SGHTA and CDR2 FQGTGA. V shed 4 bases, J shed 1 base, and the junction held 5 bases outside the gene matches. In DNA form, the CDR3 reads TGTGCCAGCAGCTCCGCCGGGACAGGGAACACCGGGGAGCTGTTTTTT. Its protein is CASSSAGTGNTGELFF.

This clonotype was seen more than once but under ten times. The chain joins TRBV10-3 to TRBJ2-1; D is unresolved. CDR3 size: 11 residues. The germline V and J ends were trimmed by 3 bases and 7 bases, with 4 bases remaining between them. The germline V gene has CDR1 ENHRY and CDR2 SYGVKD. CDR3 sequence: CAISDGNEQFF. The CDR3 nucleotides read TGTGCCATCAGTGACGGGAATGAGCAGTTCTTC.

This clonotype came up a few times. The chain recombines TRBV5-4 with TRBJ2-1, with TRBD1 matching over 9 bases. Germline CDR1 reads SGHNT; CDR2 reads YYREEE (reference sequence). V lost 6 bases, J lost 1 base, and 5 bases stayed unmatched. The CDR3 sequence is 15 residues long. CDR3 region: CASNHRGRSYNEQFF. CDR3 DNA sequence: TGTGCCAGCAACCACAGGGGGCGATCCTACAATGAGCAGTTCTTC.

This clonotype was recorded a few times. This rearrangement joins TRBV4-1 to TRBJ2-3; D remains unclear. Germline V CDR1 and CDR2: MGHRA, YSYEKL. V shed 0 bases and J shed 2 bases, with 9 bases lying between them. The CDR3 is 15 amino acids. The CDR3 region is CASSQDLLSTDTQYF. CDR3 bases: TGCGCCAGCAGCCAAGATCTGTTGTCCACAGATACGCAGTATTTT.

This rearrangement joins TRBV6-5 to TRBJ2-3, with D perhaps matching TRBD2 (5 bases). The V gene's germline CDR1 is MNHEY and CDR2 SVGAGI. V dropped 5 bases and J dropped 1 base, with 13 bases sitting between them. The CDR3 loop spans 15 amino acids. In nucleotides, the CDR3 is TGTGCCAGCAGTACGACGGGGAGAGGCACAGATACGCAGTATTTT. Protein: CASSTTGRGTDTQYF.

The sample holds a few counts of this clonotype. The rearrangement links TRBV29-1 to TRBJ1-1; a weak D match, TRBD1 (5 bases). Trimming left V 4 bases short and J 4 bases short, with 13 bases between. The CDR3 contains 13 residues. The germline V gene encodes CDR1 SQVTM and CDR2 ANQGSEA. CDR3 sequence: CSVVGGYGTEAFF. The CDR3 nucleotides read TGCAGCGTTGTTGGGGGGTACGGCACTGAAGCTTTCTTT.

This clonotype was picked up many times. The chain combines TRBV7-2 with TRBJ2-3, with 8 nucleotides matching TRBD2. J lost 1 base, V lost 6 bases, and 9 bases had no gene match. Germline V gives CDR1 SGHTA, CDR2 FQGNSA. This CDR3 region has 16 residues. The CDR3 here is CASRKSGGGGTDTQYF. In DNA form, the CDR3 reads TGTGCCAGCAGGAAAAGCGGGGGTGGGGGCACAGATACGCAGTATTTT.

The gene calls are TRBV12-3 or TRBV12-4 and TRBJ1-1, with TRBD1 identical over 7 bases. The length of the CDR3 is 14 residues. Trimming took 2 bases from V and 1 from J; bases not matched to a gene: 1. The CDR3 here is CASSLNRGNTEAFF. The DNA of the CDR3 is TGTGCCAGCAGTTTAAACAGGGGGAACACTGAAGCTTTCTTT.

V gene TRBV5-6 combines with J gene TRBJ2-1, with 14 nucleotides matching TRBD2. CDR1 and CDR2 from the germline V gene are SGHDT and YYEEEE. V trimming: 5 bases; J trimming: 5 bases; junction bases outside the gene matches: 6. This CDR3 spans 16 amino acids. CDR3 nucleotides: TGTGCCAGCAGTAGACTAGCGGGGGGGCCCGACAATGAGCAGTTCTTC. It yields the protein CASSRLAGGPDNEQFF.

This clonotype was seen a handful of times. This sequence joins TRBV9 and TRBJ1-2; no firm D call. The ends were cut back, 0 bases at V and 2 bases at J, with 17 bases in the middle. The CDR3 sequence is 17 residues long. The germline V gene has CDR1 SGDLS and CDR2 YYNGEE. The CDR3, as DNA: TGTGCCAGCAGCGTAGTTAGGGTCGGGGTCCCAAACTATGGCTACACCTTC. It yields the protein CASSVVRVGVPNYGYTF.

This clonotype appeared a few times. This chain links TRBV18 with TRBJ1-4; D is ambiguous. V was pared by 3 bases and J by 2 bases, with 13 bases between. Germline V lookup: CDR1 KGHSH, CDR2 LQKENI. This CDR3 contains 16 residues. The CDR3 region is CASSPTGTATNEKLFF. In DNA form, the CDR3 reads TGTGCCAGCTCACCCACGGGCACAGCTACTAATGAAAAACTGTTTTTT.

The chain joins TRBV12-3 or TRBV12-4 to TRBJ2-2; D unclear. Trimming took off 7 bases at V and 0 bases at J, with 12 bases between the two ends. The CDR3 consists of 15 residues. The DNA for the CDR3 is TGTGCCAGCACCCTCCAAAGATCGAACACCGGGGAGCTGTTTTTT. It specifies CASTLQRSNTGELFF.

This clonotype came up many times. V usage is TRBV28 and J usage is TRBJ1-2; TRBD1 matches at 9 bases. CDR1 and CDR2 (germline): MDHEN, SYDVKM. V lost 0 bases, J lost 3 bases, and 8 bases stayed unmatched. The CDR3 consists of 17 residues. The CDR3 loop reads CASSLWGQGRTYYGYTF. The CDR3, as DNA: TGTGCCAGCAGTTTATGGGGACAGGGAAGGACCTACTATGGCTACACCTTC.

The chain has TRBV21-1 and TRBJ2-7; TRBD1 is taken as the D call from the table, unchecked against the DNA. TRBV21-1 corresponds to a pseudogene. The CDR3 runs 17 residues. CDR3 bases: TGTGCCAGCACCTCTTTCGTTCCCCACAGGGGGCCTGGCGAGCAGTACGTC. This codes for CASTSFVPHRGPGEQYV.

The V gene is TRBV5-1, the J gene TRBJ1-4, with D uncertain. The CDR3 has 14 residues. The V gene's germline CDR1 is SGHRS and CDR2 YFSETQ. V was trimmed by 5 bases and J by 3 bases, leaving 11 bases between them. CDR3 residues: CASSSAPPNEKLFF. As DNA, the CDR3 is TGCGCCAGCAGTTCGGCGCCTCCTAATGAAAAACTGTTTTTT.

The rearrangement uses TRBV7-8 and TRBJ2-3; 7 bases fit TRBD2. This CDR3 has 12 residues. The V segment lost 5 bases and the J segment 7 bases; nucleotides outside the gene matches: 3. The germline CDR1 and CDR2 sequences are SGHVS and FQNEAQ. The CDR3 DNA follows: TGTGCCAGCAGCCGGGAGGCAAATACGCAGTATTTT. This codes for CASSREANTQYF.

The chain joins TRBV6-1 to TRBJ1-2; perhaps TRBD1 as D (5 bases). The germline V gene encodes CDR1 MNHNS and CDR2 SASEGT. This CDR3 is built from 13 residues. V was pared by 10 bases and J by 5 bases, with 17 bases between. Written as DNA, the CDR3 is TGTGCCACCGGTCGGGGCGGACTATATGGCTACACCTTC. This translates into CATGRGGLYGYTF.

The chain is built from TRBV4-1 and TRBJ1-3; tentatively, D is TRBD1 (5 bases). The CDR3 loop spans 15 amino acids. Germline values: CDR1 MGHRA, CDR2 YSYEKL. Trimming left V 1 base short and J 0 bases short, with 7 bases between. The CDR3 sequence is CASSQGQSSGNTIYF. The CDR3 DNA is TGCGCCAGCAGCCAAGGACAGAGCTCTGGAAACACCATATATTTT.

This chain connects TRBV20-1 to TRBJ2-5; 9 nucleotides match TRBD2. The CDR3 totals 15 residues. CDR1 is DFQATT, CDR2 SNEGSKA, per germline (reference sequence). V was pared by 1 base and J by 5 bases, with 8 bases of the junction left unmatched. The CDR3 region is CSARVQRGAGETQYF. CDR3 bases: TGCAGTGCTAGAGTCCAGCGGGGGGCCGGGGAGACCCAGTACTTC.